These 25 T cell receptor beta chains were all obtained from the same sample, sequenced in a study of blood T cells in healthy people across ages. With a J-beta primer mix and a sample-barcoded 5' primer, a second PCR ran 7 to 11 cycles. TCRdb passed the 5' RACE reads through MiXCR, listing each CDR3 protein once. The table has about 640,000 distinct CDR3 sequences, 58% seen once. Sequenced: blood. These receptors were obtained from a man aged 55 to 69 in good health.

The chain carries TRBV20-1 and TRBJ2-1, with 10 bases identical to TRBD2. Germline values: CDR1 DFQATT, CDR2 SNEGSKA (reference sequence). V shed 7 bases and J 2 bases; nucleotides not matched to a gene: 5. This CDR3 comprises 14 residues. The CDR3 protein is CSVQSGGAYNEQFF. The CDR3 nucleotides read TGCAGTGTCCAAAGCGGGGGGGCCTACAATGAGCAGTTCTTC.

This clonotype was recorded once. This chain connects TRBV20-1 to TRBJ2-3; D is perhaps TRBD2 (6 bases). The V gene's germline CDR1 is DFQATT and CDR2 SNEGSKA (reference sequence). Deletions cut 0 bases from V and 7 bases from J, with 11 bases between. The CDR3 is made up of 13 amino acids. The DNA of the CDR3 is TGCAGTGCTAGAGACCCGGACTACCATACGCAGTATTTT. This translates into CSARDPDYHTQYF.

In its sample, this clonotype was seen many times. The rearrangement joins TRBV5-1 to TRBJ2-5; 9 positions match TRBD2. The germline gives CDR1 SGHRS, CDR2 YFSETQ. Germline trimming cut 1 base from V and 3 bases from J; bases unmatched to any gene: 4. The CDR3 contains 15 residues. The CDR3 DNA is TGCGCCAGCAGCTTGTCAGGCGGGGGGGAAGAGACCCAGTACTTC. Translating gives CASSLSGGGEETQYF.

The gene calls are TRBV14 and TRBJ1-2; a possible D gene is TRBD1 (5 bases). Germline V gene lookup returns CDR1 SGHDN and CDR2 FVKESK. The CDR3 runs 17 residues. V shed 2 bases and J shed 2 bases, with 18 bases lying between them. CDR3 sequence reads: CASSQRAPKSGNYGYTF. In DNA, the CDR3 is TGTGCCAGCAGCCAACGAGCCCCTAAATCAGGGAACTATGGCTACACCTTC.

The chain joins TRBV6-5 to TRBJ2-5; D might be TRBD1 or TRBD2, each matching 5 bases. Near its end, the DNA agrees better with TRBJ2-7, so the J call may be wrong. The CDR3 totals 14 residues. Germline CDR1 is MNHEY and CDR2 is SVGAGI. The CDR3 sequence is CASSRDGVAYEQYF. The CDR3 DNA follows: TGTGCCAGCAGCAGGGACGGGGTGGCCTACGAGCAGTACTTC.

The V call is TRBV29-1, the J call TRBJ1-5; a possible D gene is TRBD1 (5 bases). Trimming took off 6 bases at V and 7 bases at J, with 16 bases between the two ends. The CDR3 runs to 13 residues. Germline V lookup: CDR1 SQVTM, CDR2 ANQGSEA. In DNA form, the CDR3 reads TGCAGCGTGGGGGAGGGTCGGAGACAGCCCCAGCATTTT. It encodes CSVGEGRRQPQHF.

This rearrangement joins TRBV7-9 to TRBJ2-3; D is unresolved. There are 13 residues in the CDR3. Germline V gene sequence: CDR1 SEHNR, CDR2 FQNEAQ (reference sequence). The V and J ends lost 5 bases and 2 bases respectively, with 8 bases between them. The CDR3 DNA reads as TGTGCCAGCAGCCTCCTGAACACAGATACGCAGTATTTT. This encodes CASSLLNTDTQYF.

Only a few counts were recorded for this clonotype. This chain joins TRBV28 and TRBJ1-2; 8 bases are a match to TRBD1. Unmatched junction bases numbered 4, after V lost 2 bases and J lost 8 bases. The CDR3 spans 13 residues. Germline V gives CDR1 MDHEN, CDR2 SYDVKM. CDR3 DNA: TGTGCCAGCAGTTTAACGGACAGGGCAGGCTACACCTTC. Amino acid sequence: CASSLTDRAGYTF.

The chain uses TRBV2 and TRBJ1-2; TRBD1 matches 7 bases. The CDR3 has 13 amino acids. Germline trimming cut 7 bases from V and 3 bases from J; bases unmatched to any gene: 5. CDR1 SNHLY and CDR2 FYNNEI come from the germline V gene. CDR3 sequence (DNA): TGTGCCAGCAAGGCAGGGGGAGACTATGGCTACACCTTC. Protein sequence: CASKAGGDYGYTF. The full variable domain, with the rest looked up from reference TRBV2 and TRBJ1-2, is EPEVTQTPSHQVTQMGQEVILRCVPISNHLYFYWYRQILGQKVEFLVSFYNNEISEKSEIFDDQFSVERPDGSNFTLKIRSTKLEDSAMYFCASKAGGDYGYTFGSGTRLTVV.

CDR3 amino acids: CASRRQGLNYGYTF. CDR3 sequence (DNA): TGTGCCAGCAGGCGACAGGGCCTTAACTATGGCTACACCTTC. The rearrangement joins TRBV12-3 or TRBV12-4 to TRBJ1-2; 7 nucleotides line up with TRBD1. J gave up 1 base and V 6 bases, and 5 bases lay outside the gene matches. The CDR3 is 14 residues long.

This chain joins TRBV5-1 and TRBJ1-2; a weak D match, TRBD1 (5 bases). V was trimmed by 4 bases and J by 3 bases, leaving 22 bases between them. The CDR3 has 17 residues. Germline CDR1 reads SGHRS; CDR2 reads YFSETQ. CDR3: CASSRLTAGSLDYGYTF. The CDR3 DNA reads as TGCGCCAGCAGCAGACTAACGGCAGGGTCCCTAGACTATGGCTACACCTTC. Complete variable domain (other parts from reference TRBV5-1 and TRBJ1-2): KAGVTQTPRYLIKTRGQQVTLSCSPISGHRSVSWYQQTPGQGLQFLFEYFSETQRNKGNFPGRFSGRQFSNSRSEMNVSTLELGDSALYLCASSRLTAGSLDYGYTFGSGTRLTVV.

The rearrangement uses TRBV7-9 and TRBJ1-1; no firm D call. Per the germline V gene, CDR1 is SEHNR and CDR2 is FQNEAQ (reference sequence). The CDR3 runs 15 residues. V was cut by 0 bases and J by 3 bases, with 11 bases left in between. CDR3 protein: CASSLALRVDTEAFF. The DNA for the CDR3 is TGTGCCAGCAGCTTAGCGCTACGGGTGGACACTGAAGCTTTCTTT. Full variable domain (missing parts from reference TRBV7-9 and TRBJ1-1): DTGVSQNPRHKITKRGQNVTFRCDPISEHNRLYWYRQTLGQGPEFLTYFQNEAQLEKSRLLSDRFSAERPKGSFSTLEIQRTEQGDSAMYLCASSLALRVDTEAFFGQGTRLTVV.

This clonotype was counted only a few times. The rearrangement links TRBV9 to TRBJ2-3; possibly TRBD2 for D (6 bases). CDR1 is SGDLS, CDR2 YYNGEE, per germline. The CDR3 covers 15 residues. Trimming took off 6 bases at V and 2 bases at J, with 16 bases between the two ends. CDR3: CASTRGGGYTDTQYF. CDR3 DNA sequence: TGTGCCAGCACCCGAGGTGGAGGGTACACAGATACGCAGTATTTT.

V gene TRBV10-3 combines with J gene TRBJ2-4, with D perhaps TRBD1 (5 bases). Trimming left V 0 bases short and J 10 bases short, with 13 bases between. Germline assignment: CDR1 ENHRY and CDR2 SYGVKD. The CDR3 runs to 14 residues. The CDR3: CAISESGPPLIQYF. The CDR3 DNA reads TGTGCCATCAGTGAGTCGGGGCCCCCCTTGATTCAGTACTTC.

The chain couples TRBV10-3 to TRBJ2-3; 7 bases match TRBD2. This CDR3 is 14 amino acids long. V was clipped by 4 bases and J by 2 bases; unmatched bases: 3. Germline CDR1 reads ENHRY; CDR2 reads SYGVKD. CDR3 protein: CAISAGGTTDTQYF. DNA of the CDR3: TGTGCCATCAGTGCGGGGGGAACCACAGATACGCAGTATTTT.

The chain links TRBV10-3 to TRBJ2-2; TRBD2 matches 8 bases. Looked up from germline, CDR1 is ENHRY and CDR2 is SYGVKD. This CDR3 is 16 amino acids long. The J segment lost 0 bases and the V segment lost 3 bases, leaving 3 bases of the junction unmatched. The DNA for the CDR3 is TGTGCCATCAGTGATCCGGGGGGGACGAACACCGGGGAGCTGTTTTTT. The encoded protein is CAISDPGGTNTGELFF.

This clonotype was found once. CDR3 DNA: TGTGCCAGCAGTTACGCAATACAGACCAAAGAGACCCAGTACTTC. This translates into CASSYAIQTKETQYF. The gene calls are TRBV6-5 and TRBJ2-5, with D unclear. This CDR3 is 15 amino acids long. The V and J ends lost 2 bases and 3 bases respectively, with 13 bases between them. Germline V lookup: CDR1 MNHEY, CDR2 SVGAGI.

The chain uses TRBV2 and TRBJ1-2; D not certain. This CDR3 contains 15 residues. Per the germline V gene, CDR1 is SNHLY and CDR2 is FYNNEI. Trimming left V 6 bases short and J 5 bases short, with 19 bases between. The DNA of the CDR3 is TGTGCCAGCAGCCCGTCGGGGAGTGAGGGTTATGGCTACACCTTC. Translation gives CASSPSGSEGYGYTF.

The chain has TRBV24-1 and TRBJ2-1, with 7 bases matching TRBD1. The CDR3 sequence is 16 residues long. Losses at the gene ends were 5 bases for V and 0 bases for J; bases not matched to a gene: 6. Germline-derived CDR1 and CDR2 are KGHDR and SFDVKD. The CDR3 loop reads CATSATGVGSYNEQFF. The CDR3 coding sequence is TGTGCCACCAGTGCTACAGGGGTAGGCTCCTACAATGAGCAGTTCTTC.

The rearrangement joins TRBV28 to TRBJ2-5; the D is unclear. V was pared by 3 bases and J by 7 bases, with 6 bases between. Per germline, CDR1 MDHEN and CDR2 SYDVKM. This CDR3 has 11 amino acids. DNA of the CDR3: TGTGCCAGCAGTTTGAGGAGGACCCAGTACTTC. It encodes CASSLRRTQYF.

The CDR3 is CSARDWSSGGADTQYF. DNA for the CDR3: TGCAGTGCTAGAGATTGGTCTAGCGGGGGGGCAGATACGCAGTATTTT. This chain uses TRBV20-1 with TRBJ2-3; 12 bases are a match to TRBD2. The CDR3 is 16 residues long. The junction had 5 bases not matched to a gene; V was cut back by 0 bases and J by 4 bases. Germline loops: CDR1 DFQATT, CDR2 SNEGSKA (reference sequence).

V is TRBV3-1 and J is TRBJ2-7; D gene ambiguous. The DNA end is more similar to TRBJ2-5, so the J call may be wrong. The CDR3 spans 17 residues. Germline CDR1 and CDR2: LGHDT and YNNKEL (reference sequence). CDR3 amino acids: CASSQDPQEVVRETQYF. The DNA of the CDR3 is TGTGCCAGCAGCCAAGATCCCCAAGAAGTGGTTAGAGAGACCCAGTACTTC.

V is TRBV2 and J is TRBJ2-5, with TRBD1 as a possible D gene (6 bases). The CDR3 contains 15 residues. From germline, CDR1 is SNHLY and CDR2 FYNNEI. Trimming took 6 bases from V and 0 from J, leaving 14 bases between them. CDR3 bases: TGTGCCAGCAGGGGCCGCCAGGGGTACCAAGAGACCCAGTACTTC. Protein sequence: CASRGRQGYQETQYF.

The rearrangement links TRBV4-2 to TRBJ1-6; TRBD1 matches 9 bases. This CDR3 region has 15 residues. With V trimmed by 5 bases and J by 9 bases, 8 bases remained unmatched. Germline CDR1 reads LGHNA; CDR2 reads YNFKEQ. CDR3 protein: CASSSETGGTSPLHF. CDR3 DNA: TGTGCCAGCAGCTCCGAGACAGGGGGTACTTCACCCCTCCACTTT.

The CDR3 DNA sequence: TGTGCCAGCAGCCAGGACAGGGCTGCGAACACCGGGGAGCTGTTTTTT. Translation gives CASSQDRAANTGELFF. This sequence joins TRBV14 and TRBJ2-2; the match to TRBD1 covers 8 bases. This CDR3 comprises 16 residues. V was pared by 3 bases and J by 0 bases, with 3 bases of the junction left unmatched. Germline-derived CDR1 and CDR2 are SGHDN and FVKESK.